The sequence of this TCR beta chain was determined in a study of T cells in Graves' hyperthyroidism and ophthalmopathy. This clonotype was detected many times. The germline CDR1 and CDR2 sequences are MDHEN and SYDVKM. The CDR3 is made up of 18 amino acids. The V and J ends lost 7 bases and 6 bases respectively, with 25 bases between them. Template material for amplifying TCR beta CDR3 regions consisted of RNA transcripts. During a first-round RT-PCR of the TCR CDR3, the HTBI primer set was used. TCRdb passed the multiplex PCR reads through MiXCR, listing each CDR3 protein once. The sample lists about 350,000 distinct CDR3 sequences, about 15% occurring once.

The chain joins TRBV28 to TRBJ1-6; D unresolved. The receptor's source is a woman in her twenties or thirties with Graves' hyperthyroidism. Material: blood. The CDR3 bases are TGTGCCAGCAACACCCCTGGGATTTTGATTGGCGGTAATTCACCCCTCCACTTT. Protein product: CASNTPGILIGGNSPLHF.